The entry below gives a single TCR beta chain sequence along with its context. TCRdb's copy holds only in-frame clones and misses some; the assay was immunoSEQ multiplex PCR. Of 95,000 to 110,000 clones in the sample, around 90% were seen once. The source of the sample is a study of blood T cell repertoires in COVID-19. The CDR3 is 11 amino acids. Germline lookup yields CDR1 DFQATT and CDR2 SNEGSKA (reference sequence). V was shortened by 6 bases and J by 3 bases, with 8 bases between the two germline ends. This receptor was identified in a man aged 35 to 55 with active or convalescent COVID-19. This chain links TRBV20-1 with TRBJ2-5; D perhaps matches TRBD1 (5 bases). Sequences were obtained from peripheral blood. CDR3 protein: CSAAGKETQYF. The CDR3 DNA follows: TGCAGTGCGGCAGGGAAAGAGACCCAGTACTTC.